This record covers a single T cell receptor (beta chain). A TCRbeta library incorporating unique molecular identifiers was prepared. A single record per CDR3 protein comes from TCRdb applying MiXCR to the PCR reads. The sample has some 200,000 distinct CDR3 sequences, roughly 9.1% seen once. The sample belongs to a study of T-cell reconstitution after alpha-beta-depleted transplantation in children. V shed 6 bases, J shed 1 base, and the junction held 6 bases outside the gene matches. The CDR3 spans 16 residues. J is TRBJ2-5 and V is TRBV12-3 or TRBV12-4; 12 bases are shared with TRBD2. The receptor comes from a male patient under 10 years old who had a stem cell transplant for acute myeloid leukemia, so the T cells may come from the graft donor. The sample here was PBMCs, mostly from graft donor cells, taken 360 days after TCRalphabeta/CD19-depleted stem cell transplant. The CDR3 loop reads CASRRLAGALQETQYF. The DNA for the CDR3 is TGTGCCAGCAGAAGACTAGCGGGGGCCCTCCAAGAGACCCAGTACTTC.